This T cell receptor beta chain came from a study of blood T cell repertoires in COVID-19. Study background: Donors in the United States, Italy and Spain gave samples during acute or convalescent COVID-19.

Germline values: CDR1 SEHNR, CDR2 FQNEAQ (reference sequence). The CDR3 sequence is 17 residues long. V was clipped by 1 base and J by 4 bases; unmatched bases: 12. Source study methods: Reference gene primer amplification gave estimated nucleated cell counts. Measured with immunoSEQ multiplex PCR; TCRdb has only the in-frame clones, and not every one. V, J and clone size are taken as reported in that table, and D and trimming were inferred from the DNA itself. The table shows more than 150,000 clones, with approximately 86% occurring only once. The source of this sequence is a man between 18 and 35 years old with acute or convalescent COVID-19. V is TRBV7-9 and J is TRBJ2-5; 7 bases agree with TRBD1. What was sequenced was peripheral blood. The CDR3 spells CASSLGRTGDGVETQYF. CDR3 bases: TGTGCCAGCAGCTTAGGCCGAACAGGGGATGGGGTAGAGACCCAGTACTTC.